This T cell receptor (beta chain) was profiled in a study of blood T cell repertoires in COVID-19. Original handling: Estimation of nucleated cell counts relied on the amplification of reference gene primers. Profiling relied on immunoSEQ multiplex PCR, and the TCRdb table lists in-frame clones only, not all of them. The D gene and trimming were derived from the DNA, and the V and J assignments and clone size from that table. Among 440,000 or so clones listed, around 89% were seen once. V lost 4 bases and J 7 bases, leaving 7 bases between the germline ends. Germline CDR1 reads SGHDN; CDR2 reads FVKESK. The CDR3 loop spans 11 amino acids.

The V call is TRBV14, the J call TRBJ2-5; the D gene is possibly TRBD2 (5 bases). The sequence came from a woman aged 35 to 49 with COVID-19, enrolled during active disease. Sequenced material: peripheral blood. CDR3 nucleotide sequence: TGTGCCAGCAGCCCGGGGTGGACCCAGTACTTC. The encoded protein is CASSPGWTQYF.